This entry lists 3 T cell receptor beta chains sequenced from one sample in a study of technical replicates of blood from a handful of donors. Here immunoSEQ multiplex PCR was the method, and the copy in TCRdb shows in-frame clones only, minus some. Here the sample spans under 20,000 clones, about 89% being singletons. The sequencing input was PBMCs. These receptors all stem from a human donor in good health.

The V call is TRBV18, the J call TRBJ2-4, with a weak D call TRBD1 (6 bases). Germline values: CDR1 KGHSH, CDR2 LQKENI. Trimming stripped 1 base from V and 9 bases from J, with 22 bases between. This CDR3 spans 17 amino acids. CDR3 residues: CASSPQMRPRGLGIQYF. CDR3 DNA: TGTGCCAGCTCACCACAAATGCGCCCGAGGGGGTTGGGCATTCAGTACTTC.

V is TRBV5-1 and J is TRBJ2-1; D might be TRBD1 (6 bases). The CDR3 totals 12 residues. Per germline, CDR1 SGHRS and CDR2 YFSETQ. The V gene lost 2 bases and the J gene lost 8 bases, with 8 bases spanning the gap. CDR3 DNA: TGCGCCAGCAGCTTACAGGGCCATGAGCAGTTCTTC. As protein: CASSLQGHEQFF.

The chain links TRBV19 to TRBJ2-5; TRBD2 is a possible D gene (5 bases). The CDR3 totals 14 residues. V was shortened by 3 bases and J by 4 bases, with 12 bases between the two germline ends. Per germline, CDR1 LNHDA and CDR2 SQIVND (reference sequence). For the CDR3, the DNA is TGTGCCAGTAGTATGGTAGCGAAAACAGAGACCCAGTACTTC. Residues: CASSMVAKTETQYF.